This section outlines one TCR beta chain sequence together with its context. This sample is part of a study of blood T cell repertoires in COVID-19. On the study more broadly: Material from acute and convalescent COVID-19 was sourced from the United States, Italy and Spain.

Clones were sequenced by immunoSEQ multiplex PCR, and TCRdb holds only the in-frame ones, with some missing. Among around 400,000 clones, around nine tenths were seen once, and the ten largest hold roughly 1.4%. No more than 2 weeks before study entry, exposed participants had met a case of COVID-19. Trimming at V came to 8 bases and at J to 3 bases, leaving 8 bases not matched to a gene. This CDR3 has 15 residues. Per germline, CDR1 MNHEY and CDR2 SVGAGI. The chain uses TRBV6-5 and TRBJ2-3, with 10 positions matching TRBD2. The material sequenced was PBMCs or T cells enriched from blood (not recorded which). The sequence was collected from a woman between 18 and 29 years old who had been exposed to COVID-19. CDR3 nucleotides: TGTGCCAGCCGCCCAGCGGGAGGGACGACAGATACGCAGTATTTT. Its protein is CASRPAGGTTDTQYF.